Included here is one T cell receptor beta chain sequence, with context. Here immunoSEQ multiplex PCR was the method, and the copy in TCRdb shows in-frame clones only, minus some. The sample holds hundreds of thousands of clones; around 89% are singletons and the top ten take over 3.5%. These data are taken from a study of blood T cell repertoires in COVID-19. The germline V gene has CDR1 MDHEN and CDR2 SYDVKM. The CDR3 is 11 residues long. V is TRBV28 and J is TRBJ2-7, with TRBD2 as a possible D gene (6 bases). The material sequenced was PBMCs or T cells enriched from blood (not recorded which). The receptor's source is a woman aged 18-29 years with acute COVID-19. The CDR3 reads CEVTGVGEQYF. In DNA form, the CDR3 reads TGTGAGGTGACGGGGGTAGGCGAGCAGTACTTC. Full variable domain (missing parts from reference TRBV28 and TRBJ2-7): DVKVTQSSRYLVKRTGEKVFLECVQDMDHENMFWYRQDPGLGLRLIYFSYDVKMKEKGDIPEGYSVSREKKERFSLILESASTNQTSMYLCEVTGVGEQYFGPGTRLTVT.